The T cell receptor beta chain described here comes from a study of OX40 agonist ivuxolimab in advanced cancers. Across the study: The treatment was a fully human IgG2 OX40 agonist, ivuxolimab. Administration of intravenous ivuxolimab to patients occurred every 2 weeks at 0.01 to 10 mg/kg.

Some clones are missing from TCRdb's copy, which holds only in-frame ones; the method was immunoSEQ multiplex PCR. In the table there are 65,000 to 85,000 clones, roughly 90% of which are singletons. V lost 5 bases to trimming and J lost 6 bases; unmatched junction nucleotides: 12. CDR3 length equals 16 residues. CDR1 is LGHNT and CDR2 is FRNRAP in the germline V gene. Study-wide results and caveats: Clonal expansion from baseline to week 6 occurred in both CD4+ and CD8+ T cells.

Remarks on this clone: Its antigen is undetermined.

V usage is TRBV12-5 and J usage is TRBJ2-1, with 8 bases identical to TRBD1. The sample consisted of CD4+ or CD8+ T cells sorted from blood, taken in a trial of the OX40 agonist ivuxolimab. This clonotype was sampled from an adult with an advanced solid tumor such as melanoma, head and neck, liver or kidney cancer. The CDR3 protein is CASGNPPGGAGNEQFF. The CDR3 region has the DNA TGTGCTAGTGGTAACCCCCCAGGGGGCGCGGGCAATGAGCAGTTCTTC.